The 10 T cell receptor beta chains given below trace back to one sample, sequenced in a study of blood T cell repertoires in COVID-19. Sequenced by immunoSEQ multiplex PCR; TCRdb stores in-frame clones only, minus some. The sample holds some 220,000 clones, roughly 85% seen once. Sequences were obtained from peripheral blood. These receptors were collected from a man aged 45-65 years who had recovered from COVID-19.

This rearrangement joins TRBV11-2 to TRBJ1-2; possible D gene TRBD1, 5 bases. V was trimmed by 3 bases and J by 1 base, leaving 12 bases between them. The germline gives CDR1 SGHAT, CDR2 FQNNGV. The CDR3 consists of 15 residues. The CDR3: CASSFLPGFNYGYTF. CDR3 DNA: TGTGCCAGCAGCTTTCTCCCAGGGTTTAACTATGGCTACACCTTC.

Here the CDR3 reads CASSQLVTPLGLAGGEGTDTQYF. CDR3 nucleotides: TGCGCCAGCAGTCAATTAGTGACTCCGCTGGGACTAGCGGGAGGCGAGGGCACAGATACGCAGTATTTT. V usage is TRBV23-1 and J usage is TRBJ2-3; 15 bases line up with TRBD2. TRBV23-1 counts as an open reading frame of uncertain function. V trimming: 1 base; J trimming: 1 base; junction bases outside the gene matches: 18. This CDR3 has 23 amino acids.

The rearrangement uses TRBV28 and TRBJ1-6; 7 bases agree with TRBD1. Looked up from germline, CDR1 is MDHEN and CDR2 is SYDVKM. With V trimmed by 2 bases and J by 6 bases, 4 bases remained unmatched. CDR3 length equals 15 residues. As DNA, the CDR3 is TGTGCCAGCAGTTTAATGAACAGGGGTAATTCACCCCTCCACTTT. Translated, it gives CASSLMNRGNSPLHF.

The J gene is TRBJ2-5, the V gene TRBV24-1, with a possible D match to TRBD2 (7 bases). With 4 bases removed from V and 7 bases from J, the gap between germline ends came to 21 bases. CDR1 and CDR2 from the germline V gene are KGHDR and SFDVKD. The CDR3 length is 16 residues. CDR3 sequence: CATSDFRGGSLGTQYF. The CDR3 DNA follows: TGTGCCACCAGTGACTTCAGGGGAGGGAGTTTAGGGACCCAGTACTTC.

The rearrangement links TRBV15 to TRBJ1-5; 9 nucleotides line up with TRBD1. Trimming removed 3 bases from V and 3 bases from J; junction bases left unmatched: 3. Germline assignment: CDR1 LNHNV and CDR2 YYDKDF (reference sequence). The length of the CDR3 is 15 residues. CDR3 amino acids: CATSRDRGNNQPQHF. CDR3 DNA: TGTGCCACCAGCAGGGACAGGGGTAACAATCAGCCCCAGCATTTT.

V is TRBV24-1 and J is TRBJ2-2; TRBD2 aligns across 7 bases. The germline V gene has CDR1 KGHDR and CDR2 SFDVKD. V gave up 3 bases and J gave up 5 bases; unmatched junction bases: 5. This CDR3 is 15 amino acids long. Here the CDR3 DNA reads TGTGCCACCAGTGATGGGAGGGTCGAGACCGGGGAGCTGTTTTTT. Translated, it gives CATSDGRVETGELFF.

This clone appeared a single time. The chain carries TRBV9 and TRBJ2-7; 7 bases are shared with TRBD2. V gave up 0 bases and J gave up 0 bases; unmatched junction bases: 6. Germline V gene sequence: CDR1 SGDLS, CDR2 YYNGEE. This CDR3 is 16 amino acids long. Here the CDR3 reads CASSVGPTGGSYEQYF. The CDR3 nucleotides are TGTGCCAGCAGCGTAGGCCCTACGGGAGGCTCCTACGAGCAGTACTTC.

This clone was seen a single time. The chain is built from TRBV12-3 or TRBV12-4 and TRBJ2-1; a possible D gene is TRBD1 (6 bases). The CDR3 is 12 amino acids. Trimming removed 8 bases at V and 7 bases at J, with 12 bases between. CDR3 bases: TGTGCCAGCCGAGGGGGAAGGAATGAGCAGTTCTTC. It encodes CASRGGRNEQFF.

This chain uses TRBV6-5 with TRBJ1-4; 12 bases match TRBD1. The CDR3 sequence is 16 residues long. Germline CDR1 reads MNHEY; CDR2 reads SVGAGI. With 2 bases clipped from V and 8 bases from J, the junction kept 6 bases outside the gene matches. CDR3 bases: TGTGCCAGCAGTTACGCCCCGGGACAGGGGGCAGAAAAACTGTTTTTT. It codes for CASSYAPGQGAEKLFF.

V gene TRBV19 combines with J gene TRBJ1-2, with 8 positions matching TRBD1. Germline V gene sequence: CDR1 LNHDA, CDR2 SQIVND (reference sequence). The CDR3 runs to 15 residues. With V trimmed by 5 bases and J by 5 bases, 10 bases remained unmatched. The CDR3 protein is CASSLIPGQVYGYTF. DNA for the CDR3: TGTGCCAGTAGTTTAATCCCGGGACAGGTTTATGGCTACACCTTC.